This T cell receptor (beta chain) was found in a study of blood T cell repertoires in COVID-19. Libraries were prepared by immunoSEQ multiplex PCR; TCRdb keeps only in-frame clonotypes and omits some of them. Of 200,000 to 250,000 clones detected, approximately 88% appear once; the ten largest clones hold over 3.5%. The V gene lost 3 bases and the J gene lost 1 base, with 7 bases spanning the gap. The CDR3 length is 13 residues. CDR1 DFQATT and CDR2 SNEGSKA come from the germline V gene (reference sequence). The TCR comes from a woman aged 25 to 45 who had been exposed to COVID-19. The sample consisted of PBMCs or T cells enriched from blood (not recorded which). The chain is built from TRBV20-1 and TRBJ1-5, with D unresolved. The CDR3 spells CSASPVSNQPQHF. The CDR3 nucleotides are TGCAGTGCTAGTCCAGTCAGCAATCAGCCCCAGCATTTT.